This paragraph reports one T cell receptor beta chain. This entry comes from a study of blood T cell repertoires in COVID-19. Using immunoSEQ multiplex PCR, the repertoire was profiled, and TCRdb retains in-frame clones only, with some absent. The sample yields around 320,000 clones, 90% seen once. Germline V lookup: CDR1 SNHLY, CDR2 FYNNEI. The CDR3 is made up of 14 amino acids. The V and J ends lost 7 bases and 6 bases, in that order; junction bases with no gene match: 9. The material sequenced was PBMCs or T cells enriched from blood (not recorded which). The sequence was collected from a woman in her thirties who had been exposed to COVID-19. This chain uses TRBV2 with TRBJ1-5; TRBD1 agrees at 7 bases. CDR3 sequence (DNA): TGTGCCAGCATACCCGACAGGGTCGGTCAGCCCCAGCATTTT. Protein sequence: CASIPDRVGQPQHF.